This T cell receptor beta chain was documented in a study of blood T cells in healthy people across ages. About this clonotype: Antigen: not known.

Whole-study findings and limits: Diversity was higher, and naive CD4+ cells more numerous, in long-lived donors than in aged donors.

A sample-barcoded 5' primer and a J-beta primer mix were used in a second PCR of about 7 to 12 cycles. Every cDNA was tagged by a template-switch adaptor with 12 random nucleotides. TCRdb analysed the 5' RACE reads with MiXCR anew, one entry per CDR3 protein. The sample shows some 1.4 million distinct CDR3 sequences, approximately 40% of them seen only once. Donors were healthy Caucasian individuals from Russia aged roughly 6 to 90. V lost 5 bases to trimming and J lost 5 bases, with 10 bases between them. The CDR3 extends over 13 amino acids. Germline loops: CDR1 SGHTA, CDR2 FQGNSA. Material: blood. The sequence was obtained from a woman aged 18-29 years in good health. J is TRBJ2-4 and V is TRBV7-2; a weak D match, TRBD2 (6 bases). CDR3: CASSRGAENIQYF. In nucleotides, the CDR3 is TGTGCCAGCAGCCGCGGGGCGGAAAACATTCAGTACTTC.